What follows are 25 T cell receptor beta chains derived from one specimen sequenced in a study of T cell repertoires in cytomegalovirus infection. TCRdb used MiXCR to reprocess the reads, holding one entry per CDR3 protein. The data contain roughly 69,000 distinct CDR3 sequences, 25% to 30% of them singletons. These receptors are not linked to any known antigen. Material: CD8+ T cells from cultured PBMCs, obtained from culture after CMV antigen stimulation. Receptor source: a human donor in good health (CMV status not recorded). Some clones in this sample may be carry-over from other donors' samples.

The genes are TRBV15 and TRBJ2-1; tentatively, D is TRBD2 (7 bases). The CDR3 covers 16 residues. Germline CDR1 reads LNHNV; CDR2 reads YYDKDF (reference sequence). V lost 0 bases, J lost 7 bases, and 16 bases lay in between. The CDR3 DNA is TGTGCCACCAGCAGAGATCGAGGGGGGGGGATAAATGAGCAGTTCTTC. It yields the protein CATSRDRGGGINEQFF.

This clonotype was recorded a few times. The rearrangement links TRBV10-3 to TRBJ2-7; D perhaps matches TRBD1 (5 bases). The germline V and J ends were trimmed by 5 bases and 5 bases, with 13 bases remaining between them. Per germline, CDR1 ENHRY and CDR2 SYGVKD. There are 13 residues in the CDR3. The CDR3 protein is CAISMTAGDEQYF. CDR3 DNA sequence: TGTGCCATCAGTATGACAGCAGGCGACGAGCAGTACTTC.

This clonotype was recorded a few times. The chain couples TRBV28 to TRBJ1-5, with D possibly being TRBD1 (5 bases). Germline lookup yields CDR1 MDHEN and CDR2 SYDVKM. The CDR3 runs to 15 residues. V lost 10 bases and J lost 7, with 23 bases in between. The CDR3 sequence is CATVVEGLQRQPQHF. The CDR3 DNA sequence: TGTGCCACGGTAGTGGAGGGGTTGCAGAGACAGCCCCAGCATTTT.

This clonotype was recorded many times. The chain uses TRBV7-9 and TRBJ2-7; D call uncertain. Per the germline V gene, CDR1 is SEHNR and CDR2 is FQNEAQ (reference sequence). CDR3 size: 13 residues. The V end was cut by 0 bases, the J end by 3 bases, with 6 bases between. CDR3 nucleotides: TGTGCCAGCAGCTTAGCGGGGATCTACGAGCAGTACTTC. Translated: CASSLAGIYEQYF.

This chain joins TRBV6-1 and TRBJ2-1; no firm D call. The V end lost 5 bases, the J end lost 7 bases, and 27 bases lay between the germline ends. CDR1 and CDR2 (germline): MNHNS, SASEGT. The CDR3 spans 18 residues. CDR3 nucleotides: TGTGCCAGCAGTTACCCCCGGCTGGGCGGCACCGGCTTAAATGAGCAGTTCTTC. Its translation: CASSYPRLGGTGLNEQFF.

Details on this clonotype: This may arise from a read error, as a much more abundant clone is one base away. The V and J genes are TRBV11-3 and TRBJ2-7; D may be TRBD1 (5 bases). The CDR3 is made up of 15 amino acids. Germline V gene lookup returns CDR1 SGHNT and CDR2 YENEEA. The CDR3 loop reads CTSSQGASSSYEQYF. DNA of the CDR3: TGTACCAGCAGCCAAGGGGCTTCGAGCTCCTACGAGCAGTACTTC.

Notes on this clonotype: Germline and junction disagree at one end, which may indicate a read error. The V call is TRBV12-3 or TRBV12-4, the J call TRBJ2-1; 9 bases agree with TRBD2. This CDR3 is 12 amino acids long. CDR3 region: CASGRGRGGAYF. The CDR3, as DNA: TGTGCCAGCGGGCGAGGGCGGGGGGGCGCCTACTTC.

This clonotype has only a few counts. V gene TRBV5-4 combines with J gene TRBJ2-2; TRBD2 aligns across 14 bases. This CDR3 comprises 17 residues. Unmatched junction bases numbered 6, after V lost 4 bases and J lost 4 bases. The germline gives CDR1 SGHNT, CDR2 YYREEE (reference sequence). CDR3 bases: TGTGCCAGCAGCCTGGGACTAGCGGGGGTTGGCACCGGGGAGCTGTTTTTT. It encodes CASSLGLAGVGTGELFF.

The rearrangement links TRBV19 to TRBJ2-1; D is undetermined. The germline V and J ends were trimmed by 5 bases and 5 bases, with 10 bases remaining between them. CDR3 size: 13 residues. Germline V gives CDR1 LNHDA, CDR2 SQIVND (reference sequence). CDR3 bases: TGTGCCAGTAGTGGAGCTGTGAACAATGAGCAGTTCTTC. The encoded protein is CASSGAVNNEQFF.

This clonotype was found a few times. The CDR3 reads CASSSTGTGIDEQYF. CDR3 nucleotide sequence: TGTGCCAGCAGCTCAACCGGGACAGGAATCGACGAGCAGTACTTC. The chain links TRBV7-3 to TRBJ2-7; 8 bases agree with TRBD1. The CDR3 is 15 residues long. V dropped 4 bases and J dropped 5; count of bases not matched to a gene: 10. Germline V gives CDR1 SGHTA, CDR2 FQGTGA.

For the CDR3, the DNA is TGTGCCAGCAGCTCGGGACTCCTAACCTACGAGCAGTACTTC. Translating it yields CASSSGLLTYEQYF. The chain joins TRBV7-2 to TRBJ2-7, with D maybe TRBD2 (6 bases). Germline V gene sequence: CDR1 SGHTA, CDR2 FQGNSA. The CDR3 has 14 amino acids. V lost 4 bases and J lost 2, with 12 bases in between.

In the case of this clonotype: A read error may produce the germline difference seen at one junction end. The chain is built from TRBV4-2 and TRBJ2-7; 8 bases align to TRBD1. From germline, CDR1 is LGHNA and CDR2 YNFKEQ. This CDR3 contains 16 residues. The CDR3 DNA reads TGTGCCAGCAGCCCAAAGGACAGGGTTTCGTCCTGCGAGCAGTACTTC. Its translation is CASSPKDRVSSCEQYF.

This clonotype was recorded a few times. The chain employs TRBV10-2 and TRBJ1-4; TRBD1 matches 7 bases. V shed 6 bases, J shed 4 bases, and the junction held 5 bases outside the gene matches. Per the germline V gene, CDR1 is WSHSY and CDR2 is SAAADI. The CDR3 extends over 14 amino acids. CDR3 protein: CASSRTGYNEKLFF. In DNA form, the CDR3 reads TGCGCCAGCAGCCGGACAGGATATAATGAAAAACTGTTTTTT.

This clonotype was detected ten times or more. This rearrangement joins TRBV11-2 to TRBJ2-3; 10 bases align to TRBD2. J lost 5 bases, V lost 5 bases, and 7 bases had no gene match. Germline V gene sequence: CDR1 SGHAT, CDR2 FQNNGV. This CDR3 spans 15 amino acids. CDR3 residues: CASSPSGRARDTQYF. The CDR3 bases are TGTGCCAGCAGCCCAAGCGGGAGGGCCCGAGATACGCAGTATTTT.

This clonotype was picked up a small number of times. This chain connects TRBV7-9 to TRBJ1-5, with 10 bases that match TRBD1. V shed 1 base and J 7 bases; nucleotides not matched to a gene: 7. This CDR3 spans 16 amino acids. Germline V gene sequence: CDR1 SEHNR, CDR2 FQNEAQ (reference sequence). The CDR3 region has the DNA TGTGCCAGCAGCTTAGGACAGGGGGCGGCAGGGCAGCCCCAGCATTTT. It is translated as CASSLGQGAAGQPQHF.

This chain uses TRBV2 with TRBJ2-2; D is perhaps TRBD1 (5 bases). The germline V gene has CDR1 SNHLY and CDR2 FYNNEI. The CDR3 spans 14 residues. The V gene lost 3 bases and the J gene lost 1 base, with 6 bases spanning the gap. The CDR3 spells CASSDRGNTGELFF. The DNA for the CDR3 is TGTGCCAGCAGTGATAGGGGGAACACCGGGGAGCTGTTTTTT.

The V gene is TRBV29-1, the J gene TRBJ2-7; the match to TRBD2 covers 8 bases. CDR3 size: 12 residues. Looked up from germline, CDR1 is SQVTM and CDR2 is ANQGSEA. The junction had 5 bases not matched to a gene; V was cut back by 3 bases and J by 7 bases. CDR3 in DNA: TGCAGCGTTGAGCGGGGGGCGGGGGAGCAGTACTTC. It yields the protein CSVERGAGEQYF.

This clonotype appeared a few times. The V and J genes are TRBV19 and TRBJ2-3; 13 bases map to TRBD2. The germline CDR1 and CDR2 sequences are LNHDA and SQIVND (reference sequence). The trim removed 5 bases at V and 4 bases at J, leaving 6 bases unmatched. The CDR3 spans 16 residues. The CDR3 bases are TGTGCCAGTAGTGCTAGGACTAGCGGGAGACCAGATACGCAGTATTTT. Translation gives CASSARTSGRPDTQYF.

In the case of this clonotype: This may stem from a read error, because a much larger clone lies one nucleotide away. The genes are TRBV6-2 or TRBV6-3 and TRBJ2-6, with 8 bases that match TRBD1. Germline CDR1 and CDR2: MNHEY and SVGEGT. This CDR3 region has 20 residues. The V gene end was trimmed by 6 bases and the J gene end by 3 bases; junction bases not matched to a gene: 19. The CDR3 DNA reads TGTGCCAGCAGCCTAGCCTCCGGGACAGGTTCATTTAATGGGGCCAACGTCCTGACTTTC. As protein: CASSLASGTGSFNGANVLTF.

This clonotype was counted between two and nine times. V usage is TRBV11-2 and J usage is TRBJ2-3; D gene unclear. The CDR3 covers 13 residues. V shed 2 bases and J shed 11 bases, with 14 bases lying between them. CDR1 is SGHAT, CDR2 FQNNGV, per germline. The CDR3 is CASSLYDGSGQYF. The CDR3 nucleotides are TGTGCCAGCAGCTTATACGACGGCTCGGGGCAGTATTTT. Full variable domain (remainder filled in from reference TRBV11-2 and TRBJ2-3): EAGVAQSPRYKIIEKRQSVAFWCNPISGHATLYWYQQILGQGPKLLIQFQNNGVVDDSQLPKDRFSAERLKGVDSTLKIQPAKLEDSAVYLCASSLYDGSGQYFGPGTRLTVL.

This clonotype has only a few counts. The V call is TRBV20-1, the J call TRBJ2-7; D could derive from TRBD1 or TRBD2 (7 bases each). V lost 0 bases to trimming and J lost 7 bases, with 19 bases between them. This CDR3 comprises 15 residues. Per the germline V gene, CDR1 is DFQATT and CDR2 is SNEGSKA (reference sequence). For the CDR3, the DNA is TGCAGTGCTAGAGATCAGGGGGAGGGGCGAAGGGAGCAGTACTTC. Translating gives CSARDQGEGRREQYF.

The CDR3 region is CASSHRREGVYQPQHF. DNA of the CDR3: TGTGCCAGCAGCCACCGGCGGGAGGGAGTTTATCAGCCCCAGCATTTT. The V and J genes are TRBV7-8 and TRBJ1-5; D gene uncertain. Trimming cost V 5 bases and J 5 bases, with 19 bases left between them. Germline CDR1 is SGHVS and CDR2 is FQNEAQ. The CDR3 totals 16 residues.

In nucleotides, the CDR3 is TGTGCCAGCAGCTTGGACTCACCCTACAATGAGCAGTTCTTC. Its protein product is CASSLDSPYNEQFF. V is TRBV5-6 and J is TRBJ2-1; D remains ambiguous. The CDR3 loop spans 14 amino acids. The ends were cut back, 0 bases at V and 2 bases at J, with 6 bases in the middle. The germline gives CDR1 SGHDT, CDR2 YYEEEE.

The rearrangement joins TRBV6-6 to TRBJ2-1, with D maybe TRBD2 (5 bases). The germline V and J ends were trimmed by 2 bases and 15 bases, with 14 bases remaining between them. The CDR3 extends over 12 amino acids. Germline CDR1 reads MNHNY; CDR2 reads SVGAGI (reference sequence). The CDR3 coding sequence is TGTGCCAGCAGTTACGACGGGGTTTTGCCGTTCTTC. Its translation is CASSYDGVLPFF.

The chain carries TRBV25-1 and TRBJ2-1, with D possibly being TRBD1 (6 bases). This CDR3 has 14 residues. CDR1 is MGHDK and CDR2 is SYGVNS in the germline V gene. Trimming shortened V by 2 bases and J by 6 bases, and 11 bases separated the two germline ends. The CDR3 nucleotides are TGTGCCAGCAGTGAACCACAGGGTTTCAATGAGCAGTTCTTC. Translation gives CASSEPQGFNEQFF.